The 17 T cell receptor beta chains given below trace back to one sample, sequenced in a study of CD8 T cells in ankylosing spondylitis. Study-wide results and limits: A motif in TCR beta, a set of several highly homologous variants, appeared characteristic of ankylosing spondylitis blood.

These receptors' targets are unknown. From the 5' RACE reads, TCRdb called clonotypes with MiXCR, one entry per CDR3 protein. The sample lists 670,000 or so distinct CDR3 sequences, roughly 19% occurring once. The source material was blood, either unsorted or a sorted T cell fraction (not recorded which). Receptors originate from a male donor with ankylosing spondylitis.

The chain recombines TRBV29-1 with TRBJ2-5; TRBD1 matches at 11 bases. The V gene end was trimmed by 7 bases and the J gene end by 5 bases; junction bases not matched to a gene: 3. CDR3 length equals 12 residues. Germline V lookup: CDR1 SQVTM, CDR2 ANQGSEA. Written as DNA, the CDR3 is TGCAGCGGGACAGGGGGCGGCGAGACCCAGTACTTC. Translated, it gives CSGTGGGETQYF.

The chain employs TRBV12-3 or TRBV12-4 and TRBJ1-1; 8 bases line up with TRBD1. Unmatched junction bases numbered 2, after V lost 4 bases and J lost 1 base. The CDR3 is 14 amino acids. The CDR3 nucleotides are TGTGCCAGCAGTTCCGACAGGGGGAACACTGAAGCTTTCTTT. Protein: CASSSDRGNTEAFF.

J is TRBJ2-7 and V is TRBV29-1; 8 bases line up with TRBD2. This CDR3 region has 13 residues. With 7 bases clipped from V and 5 bases from J, the junction kept 10 bases outside the gene matches. Germline CDR1 and CDR2: SQVTM and ANQGSEA. The CDR3 sequence is CSATSEGGNEQYF. CDR3 coding DNA: TGCAGCGCGACTAGCGAGGGAGGGAACGAGCAGTACTTC.

This clonotype was counted a few times. This chain joins TRBV20-1 and TRBJ2-1; 14 bases are shared with TRBD2. The CDR3 length is 18 residues. The germline CDR1 and CDR2 sequences are DFQATT and SNEGSKA (reference sequence). J lost 6 bases, V lost 5 bases, and 15 bases had no gene match. The DNA for the CDR3 is TGCAGTGCTCCCCCCGCGACTAGCGGGGGGGCCAGGGGCAATGAGCAGTTCTTC. Translating it yields CSAPPATSGGARGNEQFF.

This clonotype was counted ten times or more. The chain carries TRBV10-3 and TRBJ1-6; D is ambiguous. The ends were cut back, 2 bases at V and 15 bases at J, with 14 bases in the middle. CDR1 is ENHRY, CDR2 SYGVKD, per germline. The CDR3 consists of 13 residues. CDR3 region: CAISEPDGRNLHF. CDR3 in DNA: TGTGCCATCAGTGAGCCGGACGGTAGGAACCTCCACTTT.

CDR3 amino acids: CASSPGLLGPYEQYF. CDR3 nucleotide sequence: TGTGCCAGCAGTCCCGGTTTACTTGGCCCCTACGAGCAGTACTTC. This rearrangement joins TRBV6-1 to TRBJ2-7; D gene uncertain. The length of the CDR3 is 15 residues. The germline V gene has CDR1 MNHNS and CDR2 SASEGT. Trimming pared 5 bases from V and 2 bases from J, leaving 16 bases between.

V gene TRBV7-9 combines with J gene TRBJ2-7; D is undetermined. CDR3 size: 12 residues. In germline, CDR1 is SEHNR, CDR2 FQNEAQ (reference sequence). Trimming left V 5 bases short and J 6 bases short, with 11 bases between. The CDR3 sequence is CASSQAASEQYF. Here the CDR3 DNA reads TGTGCCAGCAGCCAAGCCGCTTCCGAGCAGTACTTC.

This clonotype was counted ten times or more. The chain has TRBV28 and TRBJ2-5, with D unclear. This CDR3 comprises 13 residues. The V and J ends lost 5 bases and 5 bases respectively, with 12 bases between them. The germline gives CDR1 MDHEN, CDR2 SYDVKM. This chain's CDR3 is CASSPSLGETQYF. DNA for the CDR3: TGTGCCAGCAGTCCTAGTCTAGGGGAGACCCAGTACTTC.

The chain recombines TRBV25-1 with TRBJ2-5; D gene ambiguous. Trimming took off 1 base at V and 1 base at J, with 10 bases between the two ends. CDR3 length: 15 residues. Looked up from germline, CDR1 is MGHDK and CDR2 is SYGVNS. CDR3 coding DNA: TGTGCCAGCAGTGAATTTTACAGCTCCCAAGAGACCCAGTACTTC. It yields the protein CASSEFYSSQETQYF.

In its sample, this clonotype was seen a few times. The chain joins TRBV10-3 to TRBJ2-5, with 7 bases fitting TRBD1. CDR1 ENHRY and CDR2 SYGVKD come from the germline V gene. J lost 5 bases, V lost 4 bases, and 1 base had no gene match. The CDR3 has 12 residues. CDR3 in amino acids: CAISARGETQYF. The CDR3 nucleotides read TGTGCCATCAGTGCCAGGGGGGAGACCCAGTACTTC.

The rearrangement uses TRBV7-3 and TRBJ2-3, with TRBD1 matching 9 bases. This CDR3 comprises 15 residues. J gave up 4 bases and V 5 bases, and 7 bases lay outside the gene matches. In germline, CDR1 is SGHTA, CDR2 FQGTGA. The CDR3 sequence: CASSRRDRDSDTQYF. The CDR3 DNA is TGTGCCAGCAGCAGACGGGACAGGGATTCAGATACGCAGTATTTT.

The chain recombines TRBV5-1 with TRBJ2-7; TRBD2 matches at 11 bases. V dropped 0 bases and J dropped 6; count of bases not matched to a gene: 5. Germline values: CDR1 SGHRS, CDR2 YFSETQ. The CDR3 runs 15 residues. The CDR3 DNA follows: TGCGCCAGCAGCTTGGATGTCGGGACTAGCGGCGAGCAGTACTTC. Its protein is CASSLDVGTSGEQYF.

This clonotype has only a few counts. V gene TRBV12-3 or TRBV12-4 combines with J gene TRBJ2-1; 8 bases fit TRBD1. This CDR3 has 14 residues. V gave up 7 bases and J gave up 5 bases; unmatched junction bases: 7. The CDR3 DNA reads TGTGCCAGCACCACCGGGACAGGTGACAATGAGCAGTTCTTC. As protein: CASTTGTGDNEQFF.

The chain couples TRBV7-2 to TRBJ1-4; D is undetermined. Deletions cut 1 base from V and 4 bases from J, with 10 bases between. CDR1 is SGHTA, CDR2 FQGNSA, per germline. This CDR3 spans 15 amino acids. CDR3 amino acids: CASSLEWALNEKLFF. CDR3 DNA: TGTGCCAGCAGCTTAGAATGGGCTCTTAATGAAAAACTGTTTTTT.

Many counts were recorded for this clonotype. The gene calls are TRBV29-1 and TRBJ2-3, with D maybe TRBD1 (6 bases). The CDR3 has 16 residues. Germline V gives CDR1 SQVTM, CDR2 ANQGSEA. Between the trimmed V and J ends, which lost 1 base and 6 bases, there was a span of 20 bases. CDR3 residues: CSVEGAEKRGSDTQYF. CDR3 bases: TGCAGCGTTGAAGGAGCGGAAAAAAGGGGGTCGGATACGCAGTATTTT.

V gene TRBV6-2 or TRBV6-3 combines with J gene TRBJ2-1; tentatively, D is TRBD1 or TRBD2 (5 bases each). V lost 7 bases to trimming and J lost 1 base, with 11 bases between them. CDR1 MNHEY and CDR2 SVGEGT come from the germline V gene. This CDR3 has 14 residues. The chain's CDR3 is CASTWGSSYNEQFF. CDR3 bases: TGTGCCAGCACGTGGGGGTCATCCTACAATGAGCAGTTCTTC.

This clonotype was observed many times. The chain uses TRBV6-5 and TRBJ2-7; 7 bases map to TRBD2. The CDR3 loop spans 15 amino acids. V was clipped by 2 bases and J by 0 bases; unmatched bases: 4. The V gene's germline CDR1 is MNHEY and CDR2 SVGAGI. This chain's CDR3 is CASSYRLAGSYEQYF. DNA of the CDR3: TGTGCCAGCAGTTACCGGTTAGCGGGCTCCTACGAGCAGTACTTC.